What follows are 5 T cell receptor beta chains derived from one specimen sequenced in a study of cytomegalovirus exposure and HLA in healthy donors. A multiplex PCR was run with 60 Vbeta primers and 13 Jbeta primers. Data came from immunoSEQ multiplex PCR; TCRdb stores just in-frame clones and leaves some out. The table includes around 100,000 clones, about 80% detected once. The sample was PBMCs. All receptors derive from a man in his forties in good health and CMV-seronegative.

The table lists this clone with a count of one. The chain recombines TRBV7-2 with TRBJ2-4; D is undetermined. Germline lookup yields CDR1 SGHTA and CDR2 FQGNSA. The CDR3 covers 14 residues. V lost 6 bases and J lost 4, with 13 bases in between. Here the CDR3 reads CASSGLAGKNIQYF. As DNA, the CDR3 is TGTGCCAGCAGTGGTCTGGCAGGAAAAAACATTCAGTACTTC.

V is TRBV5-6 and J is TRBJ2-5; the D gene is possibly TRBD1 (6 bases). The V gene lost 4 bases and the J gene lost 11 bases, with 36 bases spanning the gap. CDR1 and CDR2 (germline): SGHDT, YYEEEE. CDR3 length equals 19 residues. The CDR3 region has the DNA TGTGCCAGCAGCCCGAATCTGGGGGCGGGTCCTAAGGCGGTTATGGGGCAGTACTTC. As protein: CASSPNLGAGPKAVMGQYF.

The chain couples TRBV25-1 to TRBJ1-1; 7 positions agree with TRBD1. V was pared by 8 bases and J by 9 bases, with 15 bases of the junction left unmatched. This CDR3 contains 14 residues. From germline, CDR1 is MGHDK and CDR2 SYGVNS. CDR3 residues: CASVGAGGGLKAFF. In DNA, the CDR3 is TGTGCCAGCGTTGGAGCAGGGGGTGGCCTAAAAGCTTTCTTT.

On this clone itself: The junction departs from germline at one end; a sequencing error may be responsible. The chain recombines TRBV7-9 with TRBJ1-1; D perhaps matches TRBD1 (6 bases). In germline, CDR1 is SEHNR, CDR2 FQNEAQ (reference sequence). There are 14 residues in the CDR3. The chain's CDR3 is CSSSLQGMNTEAFF. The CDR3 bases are TGTTCCAGCAGCTTACAGGGTATGAACACTGAAGCTTTCTTT.

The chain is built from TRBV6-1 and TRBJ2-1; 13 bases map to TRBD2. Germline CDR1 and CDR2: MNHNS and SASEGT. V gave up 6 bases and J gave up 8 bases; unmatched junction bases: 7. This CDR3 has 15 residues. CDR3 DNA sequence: TGTGCCAGCAGACTCACTAGCGGGGGGGTCTATGAGCAGTTCTTC. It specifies CASRLTSGGVYEQFF.